The rows below give T cell receptor beta chains drawn from one sample of a study of shared clonotypes between healthy human individuals. Only in-frame clones appear in the TCRdb table, and some are missing; sequencing was by immunoSEQ multiplex PCR. This sample has about 680,000 clones, with 60% to 80% found just once. Sequencing was done on a sample of memory CD4+ T cells sorted from blood. These receptor sequences come from a woman aged 25 to 45 in good health. The CDR3 runs from the conserved cysteine through the conserved F or W. A D gene is named only where the DNA matches it firmly. Expanded clones get a size class; other rows say once, few or many, or leave the size out.

v_call	j_call	d_call	clone_size	cdr3_nt	cdr3_aa
TRBV11-2	TRBJ2-7	TRBD2	-	TGTGCCAGCAGCTTAGGGACTAGCGGGAGCTCTTACGAGCAGTACTTC	CASSLGTSGSSYEQYF
TRBV10-3	TRBJ2-7	-	-	TGTGCCATCAGTGAAAAGAGTTACGAGCAGTACTTC	CAISEKSYEQYF
TRBV7-9	TRBJ1-2	-	-	TGTGCCAGCAGCCCCGGGGGCGAGGCTGGCTACACCTTC	CASSPGGEAGYTF
TRBV7-8	TRBJ1-5	-	-	TGTGCCAGCAGCTCGACGGGAGGACCCCAGCATTTT	CASSSTGGPQHF
TRBV11-2	TRBJ2-7	-	-	TGTGCCAGCAGGTCCCCGAGGCAGCCTTCCTACGAGCAGTACTTC	CASRSPRQPSYEQYF
TRBV6-1	TRBJ1-5	-	-	TGTGCCAGCAGTACTCAAGAAAATCAGCCCCAGCATTTT	CASSTQENQPQHF
TRBV14	TRBJ2-5	TRBD1	-	TGTGCCAGCAAGAGACAGGGGATCTCTGAGACCCAGTACTTC	CASKRQGISETQYF
TRBV27	TRBJ1-1	-	-	TGTGCCAGCAGACCTGGGGGGCCCGCGGGGCCACTGAACACTGAAGCTTTCTTT	CASRPGGPAGPLNTEAFF
TRBV4-1	TRBJ1-2	-	-	TGCGCCAGCAGCCGAGGGGATCCTAACTATGGCTACACCTTC	CASSRGDPNYGYTF
TRBV5-8	TRBJ2-7	-	-	TGTGCCAGCAGTTTCGCCCGGGACGGCTACGAGCAGTACTTC	CASSFARDGYEQYF
TRBV7-9	TRBJ2-3	TRBD1	-	TGTGCCAGCCTCGACAGGGGGGTTACAGATACGCAGTATTTT	CASLDRGVTDTQYF
TRBV25-1	TRBJ2-5	-	many	TGTGCCAGCACCGATAGCGCGAAGACCCAGTACTTC	CASTDSAKTQYF
TRBV4-2	TRBJ1-5	TRBD1	once	TGTGCCAGCAGCCAAGTCGGGACAGGGTCTAGCAATCAGCCCCAGCATTTT	CASSQVGTGSSNQPQHF
TRBV29-1	TRBJ2-3	TRBD2	-	TGCATCTGTGGGGCGGGAGGGTACACAGATACGCAGTATTTT	CICGAGGYTDTQYF
TRBV6-5	TRBJ1-5	-	-	TGTGCCAGCAGTTACTCGCATCATCAGCCCCAGCATTTT	CASSYSHHQPQHF
TRBV7-6	TRBJ2-3	TRBD2	-	TGTGCCAGCAGCTTAGCGCCCGGACTAGGAGCAGATACGCAGTATTTT	CASSLAPGLGADTQYF
TRBV27	TRBJ1-2	TRBD1	many	TGTGCCAGCAGTGAAATTACCGGACAGGCTTCCTCTATAGGCTACACCTTC	CASSEITGQASSIGYTF
TRBV5-4	TRBJ2-3	-	-	TGTGCCAGCAGCCGTAAGGACAGAAGCACAGATACGCAGTATTTT	CASSRKDRSTDTQYF
TRBV11-2	TRBJ2-1	TRBD2	-	TGTGCCAGCAGCACACTAGCGGGAGTTTACCATGAGCAGTTCTTC	CASSTLAGVYHEQFF
TRBV14	TRBJ2-7	-	-	TGTGCCAGCAGCCAAGGGGGGTCATACTACGAGCAGTACTTC	CASSQGGSYYEQYF
TRBV6-1	TRBJ2-4	-	-	TGTGCCAGCAGTAGTGGAAACATTCAGTACTTC	CASSSGNIQYF
TRBV28	TRBJ1-4	-	-	TGTGCCAGCAGCACTCCACGGGGGGCTGAAAAACTGTTTTTT	CASSTPRGAEKLFF
TRBV13	TRBJ1-5	-	-	TGTGCCAGCAGCTTTAGGGGACCGAGCAATCAGCCCCAGCATTTT	CASSFRGPSNQPQHF
TRBV25-1	TRBJ2-3	TRBD2	few	TGTGCCACTGTGAAGCGGGAGACAGATACGCAGTATTTT	CATVKRETDTQYF
TRBV7-9	TRBJ1-3	-	-	TGTGCCAGCACCTCTGGAAACACCATATATTTT	CASTSGNTIYF
TRBV27	TRBJ2-7	TRBD1	-	TGTGCCAGCAGTTTCGCCCAGGGGGCGTCAGCCGAGCAGTACTTC	CASSFAQGASAEQYF
TRBV5-1	TRBJ2-1	TRBD1	few	TGCGCCAGCAGCTTGGGGGACAGGGATTTAGGTGAGCAGTTCTTC	CASSLGDRDLGEQFF